A selection of T cell receptor beta chains follows, all from one sample in a study of blood T cell repertoires in COVID-19. Sequencing used immunoSEQ multiplex PCR; TCRdb keeps in-frame clones, though not all of them. Here the sample spans about 100,000 clones, around four fifths being singletons. Sequencing was done on a sample of peripheral blood. The receptors were gathered from a man between 65 and 85 years old with active or convalescent COVID-19. Each CDR3 is given with its conserved first and last residue. The D gene is left open where the match is weak. Clone size is given for some rows only: seen once, a few or many times, or a class if the clone is expanded.

j_gene: TRBJ2-5; d_gene: TRBD2; v_gene: TRBV6-4; abundance: -; CDR3nt: TGTGCCAGCAACCCCGGGACTAGCGGGGAGGGGCACCTTTGGGAGACCCAGTACTTC; CDR3aa: CASNPGTSGEGHLWETQYF
j_gene: TRBJ1-6; d_gene: -; v_gene: TRBV6-1; abundance: -; CDR3nt: TGTGCCAGCAGTGAGCCGATCGCGTCCCTCCACTTT; CDR3aa: CASSEPIASLHF
j_gene: TRBJ1-5; d_gene: -; v_gene: TRBV7-2; abundance: -; CDR3nt: TGTGCCAGCAGCTTAGGTACAGGGTCGGGGCAGCCCCAGCATTTT; CDR3aa: CASSLGTGSGQPQHF
j_gene: TRBJ2-2; d_gene: -; v_gene: TRBV5-1; abundance: -; CDR3nt: TGCGCCAGCAGCCCCGGACAGCTTGGGGAGCTGTTTTTT; CDR3aa: CASSPGQLGELFF
j_gene: TRBJ2-7; d_gene: -; v_gene: TRBV6-2/TRBV6-3; abundance: -; CDR3nt: TGTGCCAGCAGTTACTCGTACAAAAACTCCTACGAGCAGTACTTC; CDR3aa: CASSYSYKNSYEQYF
j_gene: TRBJ1-2; d_gene: -; v_gene: TRBV18; abundance: -; CDR3nt: TGTGCCAGCTCACCTCGCGAGACACTCTATGGCTACACCTTC; CDR3aa: CASSPRETLYGYTF
j_gene: TRBJ1-1; d_gene: -; v_gene: TRBV5-4; abundance: -; CDR3nt: TGTGCCAGCAGCGGCGGGGGGGAAGTGAACACTGAAGCTTTCTTT; CDR3aa: CASSGGGEVNTEAFF
j_gene: TRBJ1-6; d_gene: -; v_gene: TRBV5-1; abundance: -; CDR3nt: TGCGCCAGCAGCCCCAAAGTACAGGTGGGCTTGGATTCACCCCTCCACTTT; CDR3aa: CASSPKVQVGLDSPLHF
j_gene: TRBJ2-1; d_gene: TRBD2; v_gene: TRBV19; abundance: -; CDR3nt: TGTGCCACCACCCAATGGGGGACTAGCTACAATGAGCAGTTCTTC; CDR3aa: CATTQWGTSYNEQFF
j_gene: TRBJ2-5; d_gene: -; v_gene: TRBV27; abundance: -; CDR3nt: TGTGCCAGCAACCAACAGGGACAAGAGACCCAGTACTTC; CDR3aa: CASNQQGQETQYF
j_gene: TRBJ1-5; d_gene: -; v_gene: TRBV3-1/TRBV3-2; abundance: -; CDR3nt: TGTGCCAGCAGCCAAGGACAGACCCTAAATCAGCCCCAGCATTTT; CDR3aa: CASSQGQTLNQPQHF
j_gene: TRBJ1-3; d_gene: -; v_gene: TRBV6-5; abundance: -; CDR3nt: TGTGCCAGCAGCCGTACAACAGACTCTGGAAACACCATATATTTT; CDR3aa: CASSRTTDSGNTIYF
j_gene: TRBJ2-7; d_gene: TRBD1; v_gene: TRBV6-6; abundance: few; CDR3nt: TGTGCCAGCACCTCAGGGGGCGGGTACGAGCAGTACTTC; CDR3aa: CASTSGGGYEQYF
j_gene: TRBJ1-6; d_gene: -; v_gene: TRBV27; abundance: -; CDR3nt: TGTGCCAGCAGCAACCAGGGGAGTACTTCACCCCTCCACTTT; CDR3aa: CASSNQGSTSPLHF
j_gene: TRBJ2-3; d_gene: -; v_gene: TRBV6-5; abundance: -; CDR3nt: TGTGCCAGCAGTTCCAGGGCCCTCACAAACACAGATACGCAGTATTTT; CDR3aa: CASSSRALTNTDTQYF
j_gene: TRBJ1-4; d_gene: -; v_gene: TRBV7-2; abundance: -; CDR3nt: TGTGCCAGCAGCCGCGAGTACGAAAAACTGTTTTTT; CDR3aa: CASSREYEKLFF
j_gene: TRBJ2-2; d_gene: TRBD1; v_gene: TRBV24-1; abundance: -; CDR3nt: TGTGCCACCAGTGATTTATCGGGCAGGGGGCGACCCGGGGAGCTGTTTTTT; CDR3aa: CATSDLSGRGRPGELFF
j_gene: TRBJ1-6; d_gene: TRBD1; v_gene: TRBV19; abundance: -; CDR3nt: TGTGCCAGTAGTAACCTGGACAGGAGTTCACCCCTCCACTTT; CDR3aa: CASSNLDRSSPLHF
j_gene: TRBJ2-1; d_gene: -; v_gene: TRBV20-1; abundance: once; CDR3nt: TGCAGTGCTAGGACACTGAATGAGCAGTTCTTC; CDR3aa: CSARTLNEQFF
j_gene: TRBJ1-2; d_gene: -; v_gene: TRBV6-5; abundance: once; CDR3nt: TGTGCCAGCAGTTACGCGGCGTGGAGTGGCTACACCTTC; CDR3aa: CASSYAAWSGYTF
j_gene: TRBJ2-7; d_gene: TRBD1; v_gene: TRBV30; abundance: once; CDR3nt: TGTGCCTGGAGCCGGGGACAGGATGTTTCCTACGAGCAGTACTTC; CDR3aa: CAWSRGQDVSYEQYF
j_gene: TRBJ2-3; d_gene: TRBD2; v_gene: TRBV2; abundance: -; CDR3nt: TGTGCCAGCAGTGAGGGACTAAACACAGATACGCAGTATTTT; CDR3aa: CASSEGLNTDTQYF
j_gene: TRBJ1-1; d_gene: -; v_gene: TRBV7-2; abundance: few; CDR3nt: TGTGCCAGCAGCTCCGGGAGGGGGGCAGTGAACACTGAAGCTTTCTTT; CDR3aa: CASSSGRGAVNTEAFF
j_gene: TRBJ2-1; d_gene: TRBD1; v_gene: TRBV18; abundance: -; CDR3nt: TGTGCCAGCTCACCATTACAGGGGGACAATGAGCAGTTCTTC; CDR3aa: CASSPLQGDNEQFF
j_gene: TRBJ1-1; d_gene: TRBD1; v_gene: TRBV29-1; abundance: many; CDR3nt: TGCAGCGTTGACACCAGGACAGGGACACAAGCTTTCTTT; CDR3aa: CSVDTRTGTQAFF
j_gene: TRBJ2-7; d_gene: -; v_gene: TRBV5-1; abundance: -; CDR3nt: TGCGCCAGCAGCTTGGACGGCAGGCCATCCTACGAGCAGTACTTC; CDR3aa: CASSLDGRPSYEQYF
j_gene: TRBJ1-5; d_gene: TRBD1; v_gene: TRBV2; abundance: -; CDR3nt: TGTGCCAGCAGTACGAAGACAGGGTTTATGAGGAGATATAGCAATCAGCCCCAGCATTTT; CDR3aa: CASSTKTGFMRRYSNQPQHF
j_gene: TRBJ2-2; d_gene: -; v_gene: TRBV2; abundance: -; CDR3nt: TGTGCCAGCAGTCAGTGGGACTCATACACCGGGGAGCTGTTTTTT; CDR3aa: CASSQWDSYTGELFF
j_gene: TRBJ2-6; d_gene: TRBD1; v_gene: TRBV29-1; abundance: -; CDR3nt: TGCAGCGCCCGGACAGGGGGCGTCTCTGGGGCCAACGTCCTGACTTTC; CDR3aa: CSARTGGVSGANVLTF
j_gene: TRBJ2-5; d_gene: TRBD2; v_gene: TRBV5-4; abundance: -; CDR3nt: TGTGCCAGCAGCTTGGTACTAGCGGGGGGGCAAGAGACCCAGTACTTC; CDR3aa: CASSLVLAGGQETQYF
j_gene: TRBJ2-2; d_gene: TRBD1; v_gene: TRBV6-5; abundance: -; CDR3nt: TGTGCCAGCAGTTACTCGGCAGGGGGCGCGGAAGGGGAGCTGTTTTTT; CDR3aa: CASSYSAGGAEGELFF
j_gene: TRBJ1-1; d_gene: -; v_gene: TRBV5-1; abundance: once; CDR3nt: TGCGCCAGCAGCACCGGGACACTGAACACTGAAGCTTTCTTT; CDR3aa: CASSTGTLNTEAFF
j_gene: TRBJ1-6; d_gene: TRBD1; v_gene: TRBV18; abundance: -; CDR3nt: TGTGCCAGCTCACCCCGTAACGGACAGGACTCTTCTTCACCCCTCCACTTT; CDR3aa: CASSPRNGQDSSSPLHF
j_gene: TRBJ1-2; d_gene: -; v_gene: TRBV4-2; abundance: -; CDR3nt: TGTGCCAGCAGCCAAGATAGTCTGGGGGGAATGGGCTATGGCTACACCTTC; CDR3aa: CASSQDSLGGMGYGYTF
j_gene: TRBJ1-2; d_gene: -; v_gene: TRBV24-1; abundance: -; CDR3nt: TGTGCCACCAGTGATTTGCGGGAGGGAAGCTATGGCTACACCTTC; CDR3aa: CATSDLREGSYGYTF
j_gene: TRBJ1-1; d_gene: TRBD1; v_gene: TRBV6-6; abundance: -; CDR3nt: TGTGCCAGCAGTTACCTCCAGGGGGTGAACACTGAAGCTTTCTTT; CDR3aa: CASSYLQGVNTEAFF
j_gene: TRBJ1-3; d_gene: TRBD1; v_gene: TRBV2; abundance: many; CDR3nt: TGTGCCAGCAGTCAACCGGGACAGGGGGCTGTTGGAAACACCATATATTTT; CDR3aa: CASSQPGQGAVGNTIYF
j_gene: TRBJ2-7; d_gene: TRBD2; v_gene: TRBV5-1; abundance: -; CDR3nt: TGCGCCAGCAACGAGGCTAGCGGGAGCTACGAGCAGTACTTC; CDR3aa: CASNEASGSYEQYF
j_gene: TRBJ1-1; d_gene: TRBD1; v_gene: TRBV4-3; abundance: -; CDR3nt: TGCGCCAGCAGCCCCCGGACAGGGTCGAACACTGAAGCTTTCTTT; CDR3aa: CASSPRTGSNTEAFF
j_gene: TRBJ1-5; d_gene: -; v_gene: TRBV19; abundance: -; CDR3nt: TGTGCCAGTAGTCTGACAGTTAGCAATCAGCCCCAGCATTTT; CDR3aa: CASSLTVSNQPQHF
j_gene: TRBJ2-3; d_gene: TRBD2; v_gene: TRBV7-9; abundance: once; CDR3nt: TGTGCCAGCAGCCACTGGGGGGTAGCGGGGCCCACAGATACGCAGTATTTT; CDR3aa: CASSHWGVAGPTDTQYF
j_gene: TRBJ2-3; d_gene: -; v_gene: TRBV18; abundance: -; CDR3nt: TGTGCCAGCTCACCTCCAGCGACAGATACGCAGTATTTT; CDR3aa: CASSPPATDTQYF
j_gene: TRBJ2-5; d_gene: -; v_gene: TRBV27; abundance: -; CDR3nt: TGTGCCAGCAGCACCCAGGGGTGGGAGACCCAGTACTTC; CDR3aa: CASSTQGWETQYF
j_gene: TRBJ1-1; d_gene: TRBD1; v_gene: TRBV27; abundance: once; CDR3nt: TGTGCCAGCAGTTTGGGTAAAAGGGGGCATGGGGCTTTCTTT; CDR3aa: CASSLGKRGHGAFF
j_gene: TRBJ2-3; d_gene: -; v_gene: TRBV13; abundance: -; CDR3nt: TGTGCCAGCAGTTTCCATGATACGCAGTATTTT; CDR3aa: CASSFHDTQYF